This TCR beta chain is from a study of PD-1 blockade in classical Hodgkin lymphoma (dated by TCRdb to the early 2020s). A note on the overall study: Nivolumab dosing was 3 mg/kg intravenously every 2 weeks, continuing until either disease progression or unacceptable toxicity. The study used TCR beta sequencing and CyTOF to define a peripheral blood immune signature of response to PD-1 blockade in classical Hodgkin lymphoma. Points the paper makes about the study in general: Newly diagnosed patients were reported to have lower baseline TCR diversity than healthy donors, and relapsed/refractory patients were reported to have lower baseline TCR diversity still. CD4+ but not CD8+ TCR diversity rose significantly by C4D1 (p=0.0027 vs p=0.16), most apparent in complete responders (p=0.02). Lower diversity was seen in patients whose nivolumab began less than 1 year after ASCT, and these patients were left out of later analyses so that immune reconstitution would not confound the results. Baseline diversity similar to that of newly diagnosed patients was observed in trial patients achieving complete response, whereas significantly lower diversity was observed in partial responders and progressors. The study was restricted to a single clinical trial cohort, and the causes of repertoire differences, possibly disease activity or prior therapy, were left undefined.

Genomic DNA was extracted with the Qiagen DNeasy kit from unsorted PBMCs and from negatively selected CD4+ and CD8+ fractions. TCR beta CDR3 regions were subjected to amplification by immunoSEQ multiplex PCR with primers that anneal to V and J segments. Amplification bias was minimized using a synthetic immune receptor repertoire, and residual bias was removed computationally after sequencing. Per the original workflow: Repertoire diversity was quantified as the Shannon entropy index using custom Python scripts. Unsorted, CD4+ and CD8+ repertoires were analyzed separately, except in combined analyses where CD4+ and CD8+ sequences were merged in silico. Clonal expansion was defined as at least a 2-fold frequency increase after treatment relative to C1D1, with a pseudocount of 0.5 for undetected baseline clones. Clones with 0 or 1 copy at C1D1 were defined as singleton clones, while clones with 2 or more copies were defined as non-singleton clones. Clones expanded in unsorted samples were annotated as CD4+, CD8+ or unknown by matching protein sequences in sorted samples from the same patient. Wilcoxon tests were applied to paired samples to test diversity changes from C1D1 to C4D1. The clones in this table, taken by TCRdb from immuneACCESS, are in-frame only. Not every clone is retained; where verified, under half of the shortfall comes from an unresolved V gene, and the cause of the rest is unknown. V and J calls and clone size are given by that table; D and trimming were obtained from the DNA. The sample contains 130,000 to 150,000 clones, 78% of them found a single time. Clones ranked in the top ten supply approximately 9.6% of the sample.

The trim is 1 base for V and 0 bases for J, with a gap of 7 bases between the germline ends. CDR1 is given as SGHNT and CDR2 as YENEEA, both from the germline V gene. Counted from cysteine to phenylalanine, this CDR3 has 15 amino acids. Only the CDR3 DNA is retained, 45 bases long and in frame from the first base. Taken with the paper, the label for time point translates to: cycle 2 day 1 (C2D1) of nivolumab. Every trial patient had relapsed after autologous stem cell transplantation, and cohorts A, B and C differed in prior brentuximab vedotin exposure. The trial cohort was composed of about 60 patients with relapsed/refractory classical Hodgkin lymphoma, for whom complete response, partial response or progressive disease was recorded as best overall response. In the multi-cohort phase II CheckMate 205 trial, trial patients received single-agent nivolumab. An independent review committee assessed best overall response using the 2007 International Working Group response criteria. Trial PBMCs were collected just before the start of nivolumab (C1D1) and during therapy at cycle 2 day 1 and cycle 4 day 1. Peripheral blood was collected in 8 mL Vacutainer Cell Preparation Tubes, from which PBMCs were isolated by centrifugation and then cryopreserved.

This clone was seen a few times. The clone's antigen remains unknown. It has no much larger one-base neighbor in the sample; base qualities were not kept. Sequences were derived from peripheral blood mononuclear cells (PBMCs), sampled before the second cycle of nivolumab. The sequence was collected from a human donor with classical Hodgkin lymphoma. This chain joins TRBV11-3 to TRBJ2-1, with the identity of the D gene unclear. Here is the DNA: TGTGCCAGCAGCTTAGGAAGGCTCTCCTACAATGAGCAGTTCTTC. Its translation reads: CASSLGRLSYNEQFF.